Shown below are 10 T cell receptor beta chains from a single sample sequenced in a study of T cell clonality in common variable immunodeficiency. Profiling relied on immunoSEQ multiplex PCR, and the TCRdb table lists in-frame clones only, not all of them. The data list tens of thousands of clones, none observed once; roughly 1.5% falls to the top ten. Sequences were obtained from peripheral blood mononuclear cells. Receptors originate from a person aged 18-69 years in good health.

This clone was recorded at least ten times. Read coverage stops 3 residues before the CDR3 terminus; the germline J gene supplies the remainder. The rearrangement uses TRBV4-2 and TRBJ2-2, with 10 bases matching TRBD2. This CDR3 is built from 17 residues. V lost 1 base to trimming and J lost 3 bases; unmatched junction nucleotides: 5. Germline V gene data show CDR1 as LGHNA and CDR2 as YNFKEQ. Incomplete CDR3 DNA: TGTGCCAGCAGCCAAGTGTTGCTAGCGGGAGACACCGGGGAG. Translating gives CASSQVLLAGDTGE. The entire CDR3 protein reads CASSQVLLAGDTGELFF.

In this sample, this clone turned up many times. The read ends 3 residues early relative to the CDR3; the germline J gene fills the gap. The chain is built from TRBV2 and TRBJ1-5; D remains ambiguous. The CDR3 sequence is 13 residues long. Germline-derived CDR1 and CDR2 are SNHLY and FYNNEI. The germline V and J ends were trimmed by 4 bases and 5 bases, with 9 bases remaining between them. CDR3 DNA (partial): TGTGCCAGCAGTGGAGGTTTCGATCAGCCC. Amino acid sequence: CASSGGFDQP. In full, the CDR3 reads CASSGGFDQPQHF.

This clone showed up many times. The CDR3 end is not reached by the read, which stops 3 residues before it; the germline J gene fills it in. The J gene is TRBJ2-3, the V gene TRBV5-1; D is perhaps TRBD1 or TRBD2 (7 bases each). The CDR3 spans 17 residues. Trimming pared 0 bases from V and 3 bases from J, leaving 17 bases between. Germline CDR1 is SGHRS and CDR2 is YFSETQ. CDR3 in amino acids: CASSLARGRDWTDTQYF. The covered CDR3 bases are TGCGCCAGCAGCTTGGCCAGGGGGAGGGATTGGACAGATACG. Supplemented by reference TRBV5-1 and TRBJ2-3, the full variable domain reads KAGVTQTPRYLIKTRGQQVTLSCSPISGHRSVSWYQQTPGQGLQFLFEYFSETQRNKGNFPGRFSGRQFSNSRSEMNVSTLELGDSALYLCASSLARGRDWTDTQYFGPGTRLTVL.

This clone was seen ten or more times. Read sequence stops 3 residues before the CDR3 end, and the germline J gene provides the missing end. The chain employs TRBV9 and TRBJ1-2; 8 bases agree with TRBD1. This CDR3 has 14 amino acids. Trimming cost V 3 bases and J 5 bases; bases outside gene matches: 6. Germline V gene sequence: CDR1 SGDLS, CDR2 YYNGEE. Incomplete CDR3 DNA: TGTGCCAGCAGCGACGGGACAGGACTATATGGC. Its translation is CASSDGTGLYG. The entire CDR3 sequence reads CASSDGTGLYGYTF.

This clone showed up many times. Read data end 3 residues before the CDR3 end; the end is taken from the germline J gene. The J gene is TRBJ2-7, the V gene TRBV30; D unclear. This CDR3 spans 12 amino acids. Germline lookup yields CDR1 GTSNPN and CDR2 SVGIG (reference sequence). V gave up 0 bases and J gave up 6 bases, with 9 bases separating them. The CDR3 bases that were read are TGTGCCTGGAGTGTATATTCAGTCGAG. Residues: CAWSVYSVE. The CDR3 reads in full as CAWSVYSVEQYF.

This clone was detected ten times or more. Read data end 3 residues before the CDR3 end; the end is taken from the germline J gene. The chain recombines TRBV12-5 with TRBJ2-1, with D perhaps TRBD2 (6 bases). The germline CDR1 and CDR2 sequences are LGHNT and FRNRAP. CDR3 size: 14 residues. The V and J ends lost 5 bases and 9 bases respectively, with 17 bases between them. The sequenced CDR3 bases are TGTGCTAGTGGTCCCGGTGGCGGGAAAGGTGAG. As protein: CASGPGGGKGE. The CDR3 as a whole reads CASGPGGGKGEQFF. Full variable domain (outside the CDR3, taken from reference TRBV12-5 and TRBJ2-1): DARVTQTPRHKVTEMGQEVTMRCQPILGHNTVFWYRQTMMQGLELLAYFRNRAPLDDSGMPKDRFSAEMPDATLATLKIQPSEPRDSAVYFCASGPGGGKGEQFFGPGTRLTVL.

This clone came up many times. The read finishes 3 residues shy of the CDR3 end, and the germline J gene is used to complete it. The gene calls are TRBV7-8 and TRBJ2-1; D gene ambiguous. The CDR3 has 15 residues. Germline loops: CDR1 SGHVS, CDR2 FQNEAQ. Trimming left V 4 bases short and J 0 bases short, with 10 bases between. The CDR3 bases that were read are TGTGCCAGCAGCTACACCAAGAGCTCCTACAATGAG. Translating it yields CASSYTKSSYNE. The full CDR3 sequence reads CASSYTKSSYNEQFF.

This clone was observed at least ten times. The read falls 3 residues short of the CDR3 end, and the missing part is taken from the germline J gene. The chain has TRBV6-1 and TRBJ1-6, with TRBD1 identical over 7 bases. This CDR3 comprises 15 residues. Germline CDR1 is MNHNS and CDR2 is SASEGT. The CDR3 protein is CASSELRDSRVTLHF. The CDR3 DNA, read in part, is TGTGCCAGCAGTGAATTGAGGGACAGCCGTGTCACC.

This clone was detected ten times or more. Coverage ceases 3 residues before the CDR3 finishes, and the germline J gene fills in the end. The V and J genes are TRBV20-1 and TRBJ2-2; TRBD2 matches at 7 bases. V shed 0 bases, J shed 7 bases, and the junction held 11 bases outside the gene matches. Germline V CDR1 and CDR2: DFQATT, SNEGSKA (reference sequence). The CDR3 is made up of 16 amino acids. The CDR3 bases that were read are TGCAGTGCTAGAGACGCGAGCGGGGCCCCGGGCGGGGAG. Protein sequence: CSARDASGAPGGE. Given in full, the CDR3 is CSARDASGAPGGELFF.

Many counts were recorded for this clone. The CDR3 end lies 3 residues beyond the end of the read and is filled in from the germline J gene. The rearrangement links TRBV28 to TRBJ1-2; 7 nucleotides match TRBD1. Looked up from germline, CDR1 is MDHEN and CDR2 is SYDVKM. This CDR3 is built from 13 residues. The junction had 5 bases not matched to a gene; V was cut back by 6 bases and J by 4 bases. CDR3 DNA (partial): TGTGCCAGCAGACAGGGGCAGAGCTATGGC. Its translation: CASRQGQSYG. The complete CDR3 reads CASRQGQSYGYTF.